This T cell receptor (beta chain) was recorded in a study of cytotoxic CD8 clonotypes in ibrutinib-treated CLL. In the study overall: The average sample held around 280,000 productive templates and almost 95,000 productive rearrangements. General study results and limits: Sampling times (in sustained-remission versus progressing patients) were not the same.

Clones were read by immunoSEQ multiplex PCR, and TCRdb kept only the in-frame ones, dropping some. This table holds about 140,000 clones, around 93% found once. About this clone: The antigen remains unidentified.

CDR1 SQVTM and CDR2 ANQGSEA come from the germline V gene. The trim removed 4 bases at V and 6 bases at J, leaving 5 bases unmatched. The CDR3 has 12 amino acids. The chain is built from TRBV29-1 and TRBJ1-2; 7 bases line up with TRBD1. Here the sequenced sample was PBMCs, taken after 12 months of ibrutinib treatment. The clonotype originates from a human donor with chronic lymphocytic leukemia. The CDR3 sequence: CSVGTGDDGYTF. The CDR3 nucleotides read TGCAGCGTTGGGACAGGAGACGATGGCTACACCTTC.